These 10 T cell receptor beta chains originate from one sample sequenced in a study of cytomegalovirus exposure and HLA in healthy donors. Sequenced by immunoSEQ multiplex PCR; TCRdb stores in-frame clones only, minus some. The sample lists 200,000 to 300,000 clones, less than 90% seen once, with about 11% in the top ten. Sequencing was carried out using PBMCs. The origin of the receptors is a man between 18 and 29 years old in good health and CMV-seropositive.

This clone was recorded a few times. The rearrangement joins TRBV10-2 to TRBJ1-2; D is perhaps TRBD1 (6 bases). Between the trimmed V and J ends, which lost 6 bases and 5 bases, there was a span of 10 bases. Looked up from germline, CDR1 is WSHSY and CDR2 is SAAADI. The CDR3 length is 12 residues. The CDR3, as DNA: TGCGCCAGCAGGAAGGACAGTTATGGCTACACCTTC. Translated: CASRKDSYGYTF.

V gene TRBV5-1 combines with J gene TRBJ2-3, with unresolved D. V dropped 4 bases and J dropped 2 bases, with 11 bases sitting between them. CDR3 length: 14 residues. CDR1 is SGHRS and CDR2 is YFSETQ in the germline V gene. CDR3 sequence (DNA): TGCGCCAGCAGCCCGGACCGCGCCACAGATACGCAGTATTTT. Translated, it gives CASSPDRATDTQYF. The full variable domain, completed using reference TRBV5-1 and TRBJ2-3, is KAGVTQTPRYLIKTRGQQVTLSCSPISGHRSVSWYQQTPGQGLQFLFEYFSETQRNKGNFPGRFSGRQFSNSRSEMNVSTLELGDSALYLCASSPDRATDTQYFGPGTRLTVL.

The rearrangement joins TRBV6-1 to TRBJ1-5; 8 nucleotides line up with TRBD1. The germline gives CDR1 MNHNS, CDR2 SASEGT. V shed 1 base, J shed 0 bases, and the junction held 11 bases outside the gene matches. The CDR3 covers 19 residues. Here the CDR3 DNA reads TGTGCCAGCAGTGAAGACCGGACAGGGTTTGGGCTTAGCAATCAGCCCCAGCATTTT. This sequence encodes CASSEDRTGFGLSNQPQHF.

The rearrangement uses TRBV5-4 and TRBJ2-2; no definite D call. Looked up from germline, CDR1 is SGHNT and CDR2 is YYREEE (reference sequence). The CDR3 runs 13 residues. V dropped 3 bases and J dropped 6 bases, with 9 bases sitting between them. For the CDR3, the DNA is TGTGCCAGCAGCTACTCGGCTCCCGGGGAGCTGTTTTTT. This gives the protein CASSYSAPGELFF.

This chain joins TRBV5-6 and TRBJ1-2; D is uncertain. Trimming stripped 0 bases from V and 2 bases from J, with 11 bases between. The length of the CDR3 is 15 residues. Germline V gene lookup returns CDR1 SGHDT and CDR2 YYEEEE. CDR3 residues: CASSLARILNYGYTF. As DNA, the CDR3 is TGTGCCAGCAGCTTGGCGCGCATCCTAAACTATGGCTACACCTTC. Based on the CDR3 plus reference TRBV5-6 and TRBJ1-2, the full variable domain is DAGVTQSPTHLIKTRGQQVTLRCSPKSGHDTVSWYQQALGQGPQFIFQYYEEEERQRGNFPDRFSGHQFPNYSSELNVNALLLGDSALYLCASSLARILNYGYTFGSGTRLTVV.

The V and J genes are TRBV6-5 and TRBJ2-5, with 7 nucleotides matching TRBD1. The J segment lost 0 bases and the V segment lost 6 bases, leaving 7 bases of the junction unmatched. CDR1 is MNHEY and CDR2 is SVGAGI in the germline V gene. There are 15 residues in the CDR3. The CDR3 bases are TGTGCCAGCAGCCGGGGACAGACGTACCAAGAGACCCAGTACTTC. This codes for CASSRGQTYQETQYF.

This chain joins TRBV2 and TRBJ1-1; a weak D match, TRBD1 (5 bases). Trimming left V 6 bases short and J 8 bases short, with 16 bases between. The CDR3 runs 13 residues. Germline loops: CDR1 SNHLY, CDR2 FYNNEI. For the CDR3, the DNA is TGTGCCAGCAGGGTCACTCAGGGATCCGAAGCTTTCTTT. Encoded protein: CASRVTQGSEAFF.

The CDR3 spells CASSLLRLAGERGYEQYF. The DNA of the CDR3 is TGTGCCAGCAGCTTATTAAGACTAGCGGGCGAGAGAGGCTACGAGCAGTACTTC. This chain connects TRBV7-9 to TRBJ2-7; TRBD2 agrees at 10 bases. CDR1 is SEHNR, CDR2 FQNEAQ, per germline (reference sequence). J gave up 3 bases and V 2 bases, and 13 bases lay outside the gene matches. The CDR3 is 18 residues long. The entire variable domain, with the rest obtained from reference TRBV7-9 and TRBJ2-7, is as follows: DTGVSQNPRHKITKRGQNVTFRCDPISEHNRLYWYRQTLGQGPEFLTYFQNEAQLEKSRLLSDRFSAERPKGSFSTLEIQRTEQGDSAMYLCASSLLRLAGERGYEQYFGPGTRLTVT.

The chain is built from TRBV9 and TRBJ2-6; D assignment may be TRBD1 or TRBD2 (5 bases each). This CDR3 contains 16 residues. V dropped 0 bases and J dropped 1 base, with 8 bases sitting between them. Germline loops: CDR1 SGDLS, CDR2 YYNGEE. CDR3 residues: CASSVAGGSGANVLTF. CDR3 DNA sequence: TGTGCCAGCAGCGTAGCTGGGGGATCTGGGGCCAACGTCCTGACTTTC. The full variable domain, with the rest looked up from reference TRBV9 and TRBJ2-6, is DSGVTQTPKHLITATGQRVTLRCSPRSGDLSVYWYQQSLDQGLQFLIQYYNGEERAKGNILERFSAQQFPDLHSELNLSSLELGDSALYFCASSVAGGSGANVLTFGAGSRLTVL.

This chain connects TRBV14 to TRBJ2-7, with D perhaps matching TRBD2 (6 bases). The CDR3 sequence is 15 residues long. With 3 bases removed from V and 2 bases from J, the gap between germline ends came to 14 bases. Germline lookup yields CDR1 SGHDN and CDR2 FVKESK. The CDR3 region is CASSHLGTGAYEQYF. The DNA of the CDR3 is TGTGCCAGCAGCCACCTCGGGACGGGGGCCTACGAGCAGTACTTC.